A single sample gave rise to the 13 T cell receptor beta chains below, sequenced in a study of human T cells and chemical hapten exposure. TCRdb fed the RACE reads into MiXCR, producing one record per CDR3 protein. The sample has some 400,000 distinct CDR3 sequences; approximately 5.1% are singletons. Time point given: pre-sensitization, week 0. Noted treatment: therapeutic diphenylcyclopropenone sensitization with weekly scalp DPC. Source: whole blood, taken in connection with sensitization to the hapten diphenylcyclopropenone (DPC). Receptor source: a woman between 50 and 59 years old with alopecia areata. Some clones in this sample may be carry-over from other donors' samples.

This clonotype was counted at least ten times. V gene TRBV5-5 combines with J gene TRBJ2-3; 12 nucleotides match TRBD2. The CDR3 contains 15 residues. The germline CDR1 and CDR2 sequences are SGHKS and YYEKEE (reference sequence). Trimming at V came to 4 bases and at J to 2 bases, leaving 2 bases not matched to a gene. The CDR3 DNA follows: TGTGCCAGCAGCAGGACTAGCGGGGACACAGATACGCAGTATTTT. It codes for CASSRTSGDTDTQYF.

This chain links TRBV9 with TRBJ2-7, with D perhaps matching TRBD2 (5 bases). CDR1 is SGDLS, CDR2 YYNGEE, per germline. CDR3 size: 16 residues. V was trimmed by 2 bases and J by 0 bases, leaving 15 bases between them. The chain's CDR3 is CASSVTPRDSSYEQYF. The CDR3 region has the DNA TGTGCCAGCAGCGTGACCCCGAGGGATAGCTCCTACGAGCAGTACTTC.

Ten or more counts support this clonotype. This chain links TRBV7-6 with TRBJ1-1; the D gene is possibly TRBD1 (5 bases). The CDR3 runs to 15 residues. Germline values: CDR1 SGHVS, CDR2 FNYEAQ. V was cut by 3 bases and J by 2 bases, with 13 bases left in between. The CDR3 DNA sequence: TGTGCCAGCAGCTTGGGAGGGGAGGTAAACACTGAAGCTTTCTTT. The encoded protein is CASSLGGEVNTEAFF.

This clonotype has at least ten counts. The genes are TRBV14 and TRBJ1-1, with D perhaps matching TRBD1 (5 bases). Germline CDR1 SGHDN, CDR2 FVKESK. The CDR3 consists of 13 residues. Trimming removed 4 bases from V and 8 bases from J, with 14 bases in between. CDR3 sequence: CASSPAGRGEAFF. The CDR3 DNA follows: TGTGCCAGCAGCCCCGCGGGGCGCGGCGAAGCTTTCTTT. The variable domain in full, completed from reference TRBV14 and TRBJ1-1, reads EAGVTQFPSHSVIEKGQTVTLRCDPISGHDNLYWYRRVMGKEIKFLLHFVKESKQDESGMPNNRFLAERTGGTYSTLKVQPAELEDSGVYFCASSPAGRGEAFFGQGTRLTVV.

This clonotype was found a few times. The genes are TRBV6-1 and TRBJ2-1; TRBD2 aligns across 9 bases. Germline V gene data show CDR1 as MNHNS and CDR2 as SASEGT. With V trimmed by 4 bases and J by 7 bases, 8 bases remained unmatched. The CDR3 loop spans 15 amino acids. The DNA of the CDR3 is TGTGCCAGCAGTGCCCTAGCGGGGCAGGAGAATGAGCAGTTCTTC. It yields the protein CASSALAGQENEQFF.

In its sample, this clonotype was seen many times. This chain uses TRBV29-1 with TRBJ2-1; 14 bases agree with TRBD2. The CDR3 is 13 amino acids. CDR1 SQVTM and CDR2 ANQGSEA come from the germline V gene. J gave up 10 bases and V 7 bases, and 6 bases lay outside the gene matches. As DNA, the CDR3 is TGCAGCGGGGGACTAGCGGGAGCGGGGGAGCAGTTCTTC. Its protein product is CSGGLAGAGEQFF.

In this sample, this clonotype turned up a few times. The rearrangement uses TRBV30 and TRBJ2-3; TRBD2 agrees at 8 bases. The trim removed 1 base at V and 2 bases at J, leaving 5 bases unmatched. The CDR3 covers 15 residues. CDR1 and CDR2 from the germline V gene are GTSNPN and SVGIG (reference sequence). As DNA, the CDR3 is TGTGCCTGGAGTGCACTAGCGGAGATCACAGATACGCAGTATTTT. Protein: CAWSALAEITDTQYF.

This clonotype came up many times. The V and J genes are TRBV27 and TRBJ2-2; D unresolved. Germline V lookup: CDR1 MNHEY, CDR2 SMNVEV (reference sequence). The CDR3 has 14 amino acids. V was cut by 0 bases and J by 5 bases, with 7 bases left in between. CDR3 DNA sequence: TGTGCCAGCAGTTTATCAGACCCTACCGGGGAGCTGTTTTTT. Its translation: CASSLSDPTGELFF.

This clonotype was seen ten or more times. The chain joins TRBV5-6 to TRBJ2-1; the D is unclear. CDR3 length equals 16 residues. Germline V lookup: CDR1 SGHDT, CDR2 YYEEEE. V gave up 4 bases and J gave up 7 bases, with 21 bases separating them. This CDR3 reads CASSPEIGLRSNEQFF. CDR3 bases: TGTGCCAGCAGCCCGGAGATTGGATTAAGGAGTAATGAGCAGTTCTTC. Together with reference TRBV5-6 and TRBJ2-1, the CDR3 gives the full variable domain: DAGVTQSPTHLIKTRGQQVTLRCSPKSGHDTVSWYQQALGQGPQFIFQYYEEEERQRGNFPDRFSGHQFPNYSSELNVNALLLGDSALYLCASSPEIGLRSNEQFFGPGTRLTVL.

This clonotype was found many times. This chain links TRBV7-2 with TRBJ2-3; the match to TRBD2 covers 11 bases. Trimming at V came to 1 base and at J to 7 bases, leaving 10 bases not matched to a gene. The CDR3 covers 17 residues. In germline, CDR1 is SGHTA, CDR2 FQGNSA. The CDR3, as DNA: TGTGCCAGCAGCTTAGGCCCGATTAGCGGGGGGGCATATACGCAGTATTTT. It codes for CASSLGPISGGAYTQYF.

The sample holds many counts of this clonotype. The chain combines TRBV27 with TRBJ1-1; D is unresolved. V was trimmed by 4 bases and J by 4 bases, leaving 10 bases between them. Germline assignment: CDR1 MNHEY and CDR2 SMNVEV (reference sequence). The length of the CDR3 is 13 residues. Here the CDR3 DNA reads TGTGCCAGCAGTTCCGGTCCGGGCACTGAAGCTTTCTTT. Its translation is CASSSGPGTEAFF.

This clonotype was seen repeatedly, ten times or more. V and J are TRBV29-1 and TRBJ2-3; D gene uncertain. V lost 4 bases to trimming and J lost 3 bases, with 14 bases between them. Germline V gives CDR1 SQVTM, CDR2 ANQGSEA. This CDR3 has 14 residues. The CDR3 here is CSVVLSLGTDTQYF. The CDR3 DNA reads as TGCAGCGTTGTCCTATCCTTAGGGACAGATACGCAGTATTTT.

The chain employs TRBV11-2 and TRBJ2-7; no reliable D call. Trimming removed 3 bases from V and 9 bases from J, with 15 bases in between. The germline V gene encodes CDR1 SGHAT and CDR2 FQNNGV. CDR3 length: 13 amino acids. CDR3 in amino acids: CASSLAPPVAQYF. CDR3 coding DNA: TGTGCCAGCAGCTTGGCACCCCCGGTAGCGCAGTACTTC. The whole variable domain, filled in from reference TRBV11-2 and TRBJ2-7, reads EAGVAQSPRYKIIEKRQSVAFWCNPISGHATLYWYQQILGQGPKLLIQFQNNGVVDDSQLPKDRFSAERLKGVDSTLKIQPAKLEDSAVYLCASSLAPPVAQYFGPGTRLTVT.